The clone carrying this T cell receptor (beta chain) was picked up a small number of times. This specimen belongs to a study of technical replicates of blood from a few donors. The CDR3 covers 14 residues. Trimming cost V 8 bases and J 9 bases, with 20 bases left between them. Germline assignment: CDR1 SNHLY and CDR2 FYNNEI. Profiled with immunoSEQ multiplex PCR; TCRdb holds only in-frame clones, not every one. The table records about 59,000 clones, 85% to 95% of them present only once. The V call is TRBV2, the J call TRBJ1-5, with D unresolved. The source of this sequence is a human donor in good health. Some clones in this sample may be carry-over from other donors' samples. The sample taken for sequencing was PBMCs. The CDR3 loop is CASGLGREGRPQHF. Written as DNA, the CDR3 is TGTGCCAGCGGCCTGGGGAGGGAGGGTAGGCCCCAGCATTTT.